This TCR beta chain came from a study of OX40 agonist ivuxolimab in advanced cancers. About the investigation overall: Ivuxolimab was a fully human IgG2 agonistic monoclonal antibody targeting the costimulatory receptor OX40 (CD134). The purpose of peripheral TCRbeta sequencing was to test whether ivuxolimab changed TCR sequence diversity and led to clonal T-cell expansion. The monotherapy dose-escalation portion (N of about 52 patients) of the phase I ivuxolimab trial is reported in the paper. In the dose-escalation cohort, around four fifths of patients were male, and the mean age was roughly 60 years with a range of roughly 20 to 85. Prior anti-PD-1, anti-PD-L1 or anti-CTLA-4 therapy was permitted, and checkpoint inhibitors had been received by about 44% of dose-escalation patients. Intravenous ivuxolimab was administered to patients every 2 weeks at six dose levels: 0.01, 0.1, 0.3, 1.5, 3 and 10 mg/kg. Among the approximately 50 dose-escalation patients, about 20 had hepatocellular carcinoma, 15 or so melanoma, 9 renal cell carcinoma and 9 head and neck cancer. Partial responses occurred in three dose-escalation patients: two with cutaneous melanoma and one with hepatocellular carcinoma. Paper-wide results and their limitations: On average, CD8+ T cells showed more expanded clones than CD4+ T cells after ivuxolimab. In the 0.1-3.0 mg/kg groups, partial responders were among the patients with the lowest normalized peripheral clonal expansion, particularly in CD8+ T cells. At doses of 0.1 to 3.0 mg/kg, clonal expansion of both CD4+ and CD8+ T cells in blood was seen between baseline and week 6. Antigen specificity was not determined for the clonally expanded peripheral T cells. Low levels of normalized T-cell clonal expansion were also seen in some patients who did not respond.

Genomic DNA was isolated from the sorted cells so that the TCRbeta CDR3 region could be sequenced. The immunoSEQ Assay was used for sequencing of TCRbeta CDR3 regions. Drawn from immuneACCESS, this table holds only the in-frame rearrangements with V and J called that TCRdb kept. Clones are partly lost; checked studies trace under half to an unresolved V gene and leave the rest unexplained. This sample comprises over 80,000 clones, about 86% of them detected only once. Around 5.5% of the sample rests with the top ten. With regard to this clone: Its cognate antigen has yet to be identified. Base qualities are missing; no much larger clone stands one base away.

V is clipped by 1 base and J by 7 bases, and the sequence between their germline boundaries is 14 bases long. The CDR1 and CDR2 encoded by the germline V gene are LGHNT and FRNRAP. The CDR3 spans 16 residues, from the cysteine through the phenylalanine. Just CDR3 DNA is preserved here, 48 bases in frame from base 1. Patients with a history of autoimmune disease or receiving systemic immunosuppression were excluded from the trial. In every dose cohort, peripheral blood was drawn for TCR sequencing at baseline, cycle 4 day 1, and cycle 7 day 1. The samples were taken from a phase I, first-in-human, multicenter, open-label dose-escalation trial of ivuxolimab. The trial enrolled adults with locally advanced or metastatic head and neck squamous cell, hepatocellular, melanoma or renal cell carcinoma. Before TCR sequencing, CD4+ and CD8+ T cells were separately sorted from peripheral blood.

Specimen: CD4+ or CD8+ T cells sorted from blood, collected in a trial of the OX40 agonist ivuxolimab. This receptor was taken from an adult with an advanced solid tumor such as melanoma, head and neck, liver or kidney cancer. In this chain, TRBV12-5 is recombined with TRBJ1-6, with the D gene call left open. The CDR3 amino acid sequence is: CASGLGGLGPNSPLHF. The bases read TGTGCTAGTGGTTTGGGAGGTTTGGGTCCGAATTCACCCCTCCACTTT. The reference TRBV12-5 and TRBJ1-6 proteins fill in what lies around the CDR3, so the full variable domain reads DARVTQTPRHKVTEMGQEVTMRCQPILGHNTVFWYRQTMMQGLELLAYFRNRAPLDDSGMPKDRFSAEMPDATLATLKIQPSEPRDSAVYFCASGLGGLGPNSPLHFGNGTRLTVT.